This T cell receptor beta chain stems from a study of T cells after yellow fever vaccination. Study as a whole: With SMART-Seq v4 Ultra Low Input, the fractions containing low cell numbers were prepared. Study-level results: Bulk-population clonotypes that are abundant could appear as contaminants in FACS-sorted repertoires.

TCRdb reprocessed the 5' RACE reads with MiXCR, giving one entry per CDR3 protein. The sample yields about 320,000 distinct CDR3 sequences, approximately 4% seen once. The germline CDR1 and CDR2 sequences are MGHRA and YSYEKL. The CDR3 covers 14 residues. Trimming removed 2 bases from V and 3 bases from J, with 10 bases in between. At least ten counts were recorded for this clonotype. Its antigen is currently unknown. The sequenced sample was PBMCs, obtained 15 days after the yellow fever booster vaccination. This TCR derives from a young man who received the YFV17D yellow fever vaccine. The V and J genes are TRBV4-1 and TRBJ2-5; D unclear. The CDR3, as DNA: TGCGCCAGCAGCCAATTTCCAGCTAAAGAGACCCAGTACTTC. Amino acids: CASSQFPAKETQYF.